Shown below are 24 T cell receptor beta chains from a single sample sequenced in a study of shared clonotypes between healthy human individuals. Repertoires were generated with immunoSEQ multiplex PCR, while TCRdb's copy carries only in-frame clones and drops some. The sample carries about 2,100,000 clones, about 93% recorded once. Naive CD8 cells lacked CD45RO, underwent positive selection for CCR7 and left out terminally differentiated effector memory CD45RA+ cells. Sample: naive CD8+ T cells from PBMCs. All receptors derive from a man in his late teens or twenties in good health. Some clones in this sample may be carry-over from other donors' samples.

The V call is TRBV28, the J call TRBJ2-7; D possibly matches TRBD1 or TRBD2 (5 bases each). Per germline, CDR1 MDHEN and CDR2 SYDVKM. The V and J ends lost 7 bases and 5 bases respectively, with 18 bases between them. This CDR3 spans 14 amino acids. CDR3 coding DNA: TGTGCCAGCATCGAGAGGGGCGGAGGACACGAGCAGTACTTC. Translated: CASIERGGGHEQYF.

This chain joins TRBV19 and TRBJ2-1; TRBD2 matches 8 bases. Looked up from germline, CDR1 is LNHDA and CDR2 is SQIVND (reference sequence). The CDR3 length is 16 residues. V trimming: 4 bases; J trimming: 0 bases; junction bases outside the gene matches: 5. The CDR3 region is CASSKSAGVSYNEQFF. CDR3 coding DNA: TGTGCCAGTAGTAAATCAGCGGGAGTCTCCTACAATGAGCAGTTCTTC.

The chain couples TRBV28 to TRBJ2-5; TRBD2 might be the D (5 bases). CDR1 is MDHEN and CDR2 is SYDVKM in the germline V gene. CDR3 length: 14 amino acids. Trimming cost V 3 bases and J 2 bases, with 10 bases left between them. The CDR3 here is CASSFVAKQETQYF. The CDR3 coding sequence is TGTGCCAGCAGTTTCGTAGCGAAACAAGAGACCCAGTACTTC.

The sample holds a few counts of this clone. J is TRBJ1-5 and V is TRBV7-3, with D possibly being TRBD1 (5 bases). CDR1 and CDR2 from the germline V gene are SGHTA and FQGTGA. The CDR3 spans 13 residues. Trimming cost V 2 bases and J 6 bases, with 8 bases left between them. This CDR3 reads CASSLGGGQPQHF. The CDR3 nucleotides are TGTGCCAGCAGCTTAGGGGGTGGTCAGCCCCAGCATTTT. Complete variable domain (other parts from reference TRBV7-3 and TRBJ1-5): GAGVSQTPSNKVTEKGKYVELRCDPISGHTALYWYRQSLGQGPEFLIYFQGTGAADDSGLPNDRFFAVRPEGSVSTLKIQRTERGDSAVYLCASSLGGGQPQHFGDGTRLSIL.

This clone was found once. V and J are TRBV29-1 and TRBJ2-1, with TRBD2 identical over 12 bases. V was clipped by 5 bases and J by 5 bases; unmatched bases: 13. The CDR3 runs 17 residues. The germline V gene encodes CDR1 SQVTM and CDR2 ANQGSEA. This chain's CDR3 is CSVRGASGRGWHNEQFF. The CDR3 bases are TGCAGCGTTCGTGGGGCTAGCGGGAGGGGGTGGCACAATGAGCAGTTCTTC.

This clone was seen once. This rearrangement joins TRBV19 to TRBJ1-4; 7 bases are shared with TRBD1. Germline lookup yields CDR1 LNHDA and CDR2 SQIVND (reference sequence). With 10 bases clipped from V and 0 bases from J, the junction kept 5 bases outside the gene matches. CDR3 length equals 14 residues. CDR3 bases: TGTGCCACGCGACAGGGACCAACTAATGAAAAACTGTTTTTT. It codes for CATRQGPTNEKLFF.

This clone was recorded a few times. The sample holds other DNA sequences that translate to the same CDR3. The chain uses TRBV28 and TRBJ2-3; D not certain. The CDR3 has 13 residues. Germline lookup yields CDR1 MDHEN and CDR2 SYDVKM. V gave up 6 bases and J gave up 1 base, with 8 bases separating them. CDR3 in amino acids: CASSPRGTDTQYF. DNA of the CDR3: TGTGCCAGCAGCCCTAGAGGCACAGATACGCAGTATTTT.

Regarding this clone: The identical CDR3 is also encoded by other nucleotide sequences in the sample. V usage is TRBV7-9 and J usage is TRBJ2-7; D gene ambiguous. From germline, CDR1 is SEHNR and CDR2 FQNEAQ (reference sequence). The CDR3 covers 13 residues. V was shortened by 2 bases and J by 0 bases, with 5 bases between the two germline ends. Here the CDR3 DNA reads TGTGCCAGCAGCTTATCCAGCTCCTACGAGCAGTACTTC. Protein sequence: CASSLSSSYEQYF.

The V and J genes are TRBV19 and TRBJ2-7; D remains unclear. This CDR3 is built from 12 residues. V lost 6 bases to trimming and J lost 8 bases, with 14 bases between them. Germline assignment: CDR1 LNHDA and CDR2 SQIVND (reference sequence). CDR3 nucleotides: TGTGCCAGTAGCCCAGACGGTTATCAGCAGTACTTC. As protein: CASSPDGYQQYF.

V and J are TRBV2 and TRBJ2-1, with 9 bases aligning to TRBD1. Germline CDR1 and CDR2: SNHLY and FYNNEI. The V gene end was trimmed by 6 bases and the J gene end by 2 bases; junction bases not matched to a gene: 5. This CDR3 is 15 amino acids long. CDR3 nucleotide sequence: TGTGCCAGCAGGGGGACAGGGAGGGCCTACAATGAGCAGTTCTTC. Residues: CASRGTGRAYNEQFF.

The chain carries TRBV7-8 and TRBJ2-7, with D maybe TRBD2 (5 bases). V dropped 1 base and J dropped 7 bases, with 14 bases sitting between them. The CDR3 length is 14 residues. Germline V gene sequence: CDR1 SGHVS, CDR2 FQNEAQ. The CDR3 DNA follows: TGTGCCAGCAGCTTAGTTCCAGGACCGGGAGAGCAGTACTTC. Encoded protein: CASSLVPGPGEQYF. Variable domain in full (rest from reference TRBV7-8 and TRBJ2-7): GAGVSQSPRYKVAKRGQDVALRCDPISGHVSLFWYQQALGQGPEFLTYFQNEAQLDKSGLPSDRFFAERPEGSVSTLKIQRTQQEDSAVYLCASSLVPGPGEQYFGPGTRLTVT.

The chain carries TRBV7-8 and TRBJ2-1; 8 nucleotides line up with TRBD1. This CDR3 is 15 amino acids long. CDR1 and CDR2 (germline): SGHVS, FQNEAQ. The V and J ends lost 5 bases and 5 bases, in that order; junction bases with no gene match: 8. Here the CDR3 reads CASSPWTGPNNEQFF. The CDR3 region has the DNA TGTGCCAGCAGCCCGTGGACAGGGCCGAACAATGAGCAGTTCTTC.

In its sample, this clone was seen once. CDR3 coding DNA: TGTGCCAGCAGTACCCCCTCAGGGTCCGAGCAGTACTTC. Protein product: CASSTPSGSEQYF. The chain couples TRBV6-6 to TRBJ2-7; D possibly corresponds to TRBD1 (5 bases). CDR1 is MNHNY and CDR2 is SVGAGI in the germline V gene (reference sequence). Trimming left V 5 bases short and J 6 bases short, with 14 bases between. This CDR3 spans 13 amino acids.

The chain joins TRBV9 to TRBJ2-7; perhaps TRBD1 as D (5 bases). V lost 0 bases and J lost 3, with 13 bases in between. CDR1 is SGDLS, CDR2 YYNGEE, per germline. The CDR3 contains 15 residues. In DNA, the CDR3 is TGTGCCAGCAGCGTAGTGCCAGGGCCCTACTACGAGCAGTACTTC. Its protein product is CASSVVPGPYYEQYF.

V is TRBV19 and J is TRBJ2-3; possible D gene TRBD2, 6 bases. V gave up 8 bases and J gave up 2 bases, with 14 bases separating them. The CDR3 contains 14 residues. Germline lookup yields CDR1 LNHDA and CDR2 SQIVND (reference sequence). In DNA, the CDR3 is TGTGCCAGTCACGACGGGGGATTCACAGATACGCAGTATTTT. The encoded protein is CASHDGGFTDTQYF.

This chain joins TRBV7-3 and TRBJ2-3; D might be TRBD2 (6 bases). The ends were cut back, 2 bases at V and 6 bases at J, with 15 bases in the middle. CDR3 size: 15 residues. Germline V gene lookup returns CDR1 SGHTA and CDR2 FQGTGA. The CDR3 DNA follows: TGTGCCAGCAGCTTAGGAGGGACTCGTCGGGATACGCAGTATTTT. Protein sequence: CASSLGGTRRDTQYF.

This clone was counted only a few times. This same CDR3 is encoded by further DNA sequences in the sample. The gene calls are TRBV19 and TRBJ2-1; no definite D call. This CDR3 has 14 amino acids. V lost 1 base to trimming and J lost 0 bases, with 4 bases between them. Germline CDR1 and CDR2: LNHDA and SQIVND (reference sequence). CDR3 sequence reads: CASSIGGSYNEQFF. CDR3 bases: TGTGCCAGTAGTATAGGGGGCTCCTACAATGAGCAGTTCTTC.

The rearrangement links TRBV29-1 to TRBJ2-2; TRBD2 might be the D (6 bases). The CDR3 sequence is 15 residues long. Germline CDR1 reads SQVTM; CDR2 reads ANQGSEA. Trimming removed 2 bases from V and 5 bases from J, with 15 bases in between. DNA of the CDR3: TGCAGCGTTGAACGGCCACCCGGAGGGACCGGGGAGCTGTTTTTT. It yields the protein CSVERPPGGTGELFF.

The rearrangement joins TRBV6-1 to TRBJ2-1; D is undetermined. Per germline, CDR1 MNHNS and CDR2 SASEGT. There are 13 residues in the CDR3. Trimming shortened V by 4 bases and J by 8 bases, and 12 bases separated the two germline ends. The CDR3 is CASSGGRADEQFF. The CDR3 DNA sequence: TGTGCCAGCAGTGGAGGAAGGGCGGATGAGCAGTTCTTC.

V usage is TRBV28 and J usage is TRBJ2-5; 8 nucleotides agree with TRBD2. V lost 2 bases and J lost 2; bases outside the gene matches: 7. The CDR3 loop spans 16 amino acids. Germline V gene lookup returns CDR1 MDHEN and CDR2 SYDVKM. CDR3 sequence (DNA): TGTGCCAGCAGTTTAAGGTTTAGCGGGGCACAAGAGACCCAGTACTTC. This gives the protein CASSLRFSGAQETQYF. The full variable domain, in which reference TRBV28 and TRBJ2-5 provide the parts outside the CDR3, is DVKVTQSSRYLVKRTGEKVFLECVQDMDHENMFWYRQDPGLGLRLIYFSYDVKMKEKGDIPEGYSVSREKKERFSLILESASTNQTSMYLCASSLRFSGAQETQYFGPGTRLLVL.

With regard to this clone: The sample carries other DNA sequences with the same CDR3. J is TRBJ2-1 and V is TRBV7-9, with no clear D. Germline-derived CDR1 and CDR2 are SEHNR and FQNEAQ (reference sequence). The CDR3 spans 14 residues. V was pared by 5 bases and J by 0 bases, with 8 bases between. In nucleotides, the CDR3 is TGTGCCAGCAGCCCCGGCAGCTCCTACAATGAGCAGTTCTTC. This encodes CASSPGSSYNEQFF.

This clone showed up just once. The rearrangement uses TRBV4-1 and TRBJ2-3; D unresolved. CDR1 MGHRA and CDR2 YSYEKL come from the germline V gene. The CDR3 is made up of 15 amino acids. Trimming took 0 bases from V and 6 from J, leaving 13 bases between them. The CDR3 DNA reads TGCGCCAGCAGCCAAGATTTGACTGTAATGGATACGCAGTATTTT. Its protein product is CASSQDLTVMDTQYF.

The V gene is TRBV2, the J gene TRBJ2-7; tentatively, D is TRBD2 (5 bases). This CDR3 is 11 amino acids long. Germline V gene lookup returns CDR1 SNHLY and CDR2 FYNNEI. The V and J ends lost 4 bases and 7 bases respectively, with 8 bases between them. CDR3 in DNA: TGTGCCAGCAGTGCGGGGAAGGAGCAGTACTTC. This sequence encodes CASSAGKEQYF. The full variable domain, with the rest looked up from reference TRBV2 and TRBJ2-7, is EPEVTQTPSHQVTQMGQEVILRCVPISNHLYFYWYRQILGQKVEFLVSFYNNEISEKSEIFDDQFSVERPDGSNFTLKIRSTKLEDSAMYFCASSAGKEQYFGPGTRLTVT.

The genes are TRBV27 and TRBJ1-4; D possibly corresponds to TRBD1 (5 bases). The germline gives CDR1 MNHEY, CDR2 SMNVEV (reference sequence). Trimming removed 2 bases from V and 0 bases from J, with 7 bases in between. The CDR3 consists of 15 residues. The CDR3 sequence is CASSLRTSTNEKLFF. The CDR3 coding sequence is TGTGCCAGCAGTTTACGGACATCAACTAATGAAAAACTGTTTTTT. The whole variable domain, filled in from reference TRBV27 and TRBJ1-4, reads EAQVTQNPRYLITVTGKKLTVTCSQNMNHEYMSWYRQDPGLGLRQIYYSMNVEVTDKGDVPEGYKVSRKEKRNFPLILESPSPNQTSLYFCASSLRTSTNEKLFFGSGTQLSVL.